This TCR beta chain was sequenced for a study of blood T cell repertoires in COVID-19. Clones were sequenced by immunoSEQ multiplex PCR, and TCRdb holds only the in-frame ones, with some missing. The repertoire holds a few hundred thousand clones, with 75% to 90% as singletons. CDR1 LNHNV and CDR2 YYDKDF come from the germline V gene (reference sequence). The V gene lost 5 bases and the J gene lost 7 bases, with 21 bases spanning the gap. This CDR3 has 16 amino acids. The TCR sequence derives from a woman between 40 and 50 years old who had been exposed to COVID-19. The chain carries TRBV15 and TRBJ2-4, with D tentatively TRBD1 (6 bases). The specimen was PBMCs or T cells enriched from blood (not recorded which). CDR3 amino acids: CATSGTRQALRNIQYF. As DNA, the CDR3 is TGTGCCACCAGCGGAACGCGACAGGCTCTCAGGAACATTCAGTACTTC.